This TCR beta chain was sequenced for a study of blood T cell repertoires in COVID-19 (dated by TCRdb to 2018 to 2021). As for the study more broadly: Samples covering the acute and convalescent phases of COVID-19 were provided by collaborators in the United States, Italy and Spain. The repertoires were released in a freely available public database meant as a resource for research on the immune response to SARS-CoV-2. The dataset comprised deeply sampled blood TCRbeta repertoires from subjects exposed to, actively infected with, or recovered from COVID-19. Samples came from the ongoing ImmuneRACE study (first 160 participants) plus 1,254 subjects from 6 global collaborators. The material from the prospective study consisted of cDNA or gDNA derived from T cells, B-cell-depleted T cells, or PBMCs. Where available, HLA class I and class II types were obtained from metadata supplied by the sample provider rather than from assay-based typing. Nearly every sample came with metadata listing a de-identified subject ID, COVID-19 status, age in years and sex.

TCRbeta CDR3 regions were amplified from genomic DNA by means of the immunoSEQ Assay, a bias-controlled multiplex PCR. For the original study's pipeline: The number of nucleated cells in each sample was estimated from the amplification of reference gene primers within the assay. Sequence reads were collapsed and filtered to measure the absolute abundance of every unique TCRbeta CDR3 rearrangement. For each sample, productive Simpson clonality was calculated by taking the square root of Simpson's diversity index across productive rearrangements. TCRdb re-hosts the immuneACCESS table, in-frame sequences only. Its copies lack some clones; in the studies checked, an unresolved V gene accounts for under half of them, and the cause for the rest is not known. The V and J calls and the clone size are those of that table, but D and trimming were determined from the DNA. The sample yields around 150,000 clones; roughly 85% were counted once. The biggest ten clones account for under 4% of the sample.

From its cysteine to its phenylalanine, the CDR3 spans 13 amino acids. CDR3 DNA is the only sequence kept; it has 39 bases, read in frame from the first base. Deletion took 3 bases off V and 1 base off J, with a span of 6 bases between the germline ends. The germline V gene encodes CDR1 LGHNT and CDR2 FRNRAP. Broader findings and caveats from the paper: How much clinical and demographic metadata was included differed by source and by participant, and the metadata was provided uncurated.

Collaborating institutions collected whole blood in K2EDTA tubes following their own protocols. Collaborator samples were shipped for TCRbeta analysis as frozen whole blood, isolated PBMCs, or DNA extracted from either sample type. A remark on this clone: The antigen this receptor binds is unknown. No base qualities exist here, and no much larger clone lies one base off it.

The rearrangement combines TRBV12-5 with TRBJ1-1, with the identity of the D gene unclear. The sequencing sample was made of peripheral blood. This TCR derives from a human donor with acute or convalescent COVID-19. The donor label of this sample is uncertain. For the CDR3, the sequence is CASGFGENTEAFF. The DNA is TGTGCTAGTGGTTTCGGAGAGAACACTGAAGCTTTCTTT.